Here is one T cell receptor beta chain with its context. Its cognate antigen has yet to be identified. Per-base qualities were not stored, and no clone one base away is much larger. The entry originates in a study of T cell responses to AZD1222 COVID-19 vaccine (dated by TCRdb to about 2021). Regarding the complete study: TCR sequencing was performed for some 250 trial participants, of whom around 200 were given two doses of AZD1222 and around 26 were given two doses of MenACWY control vaccine. Enrollment into the trials was organized by age into subgroups of 18-55, 56-69 and 70-plus years, and those subgroups contained approximately 160, 26 and 62 TCR-sequenced participants, respectively. The research as a whole found: Participants were mostly white British, with more females than males. The authors suggested clonal diversity may have been underestimated. Epitopes outside the regions mutated in the B.1.351 and B.1.1.7 variants were reportedly recognized by nearly half of the unique spike-specific TCRs. Because no samples from the day 14 peak response were available, repertoires could be characterized only after the peak T cell response. After two AZD1222 doses, both the breadth and the depth of spike-specific TCRs were significantly higher than at day 0 and than in MenACWY recipients. In the small 56-69-year group, the increase in depth fell short of significance, most likely because of low power. Only a handful of AZD1222 recipients were SARS-CoV-2 seropositive at baseline, limiting conclusions about previously exposed vaccinees. CD4 TCRs associated with the vaccine covered the entire spike protein, and the dominant responses were in regions 160-218 and 743-854.

The trim is 5 bases for V and 8 bases for J, with a gap of 16 bases between the germline ends. Per the germline V gene (reference sequence), SEHNR is the CDR1 and FQNEAQ is the CDR2. The CDR3 has 14 amino acids, counting the end cysteine and phenylalanine. CDR3 DNA only is kept here, 42 bases in frame from base 1. The CDR3 regions of human TCRbeta chains were subjected to immunosequencing. Per the original workflow: Repertoire TCRs were matched against a reference library of SARS-CoV-2-specific TCRs generated with the MIRA antigen-specificity platform. Breadth meant the fraction of unique TCRs that were SARS-CoV-2-associated, whereas depth meant the fraction of total T cells that were SARS-CoV-2-associated. Using the MIRA data, every spike-specific TCR was mapped to the spike region that the TCR reacted to and assigned to either a CD4 or a CD8 class. Log10-transformed breadth and depth values were compared by one-way ANOVA with Sidak's multiple comparisons tests. TCRdb obtained this table from immuneACCESS and retained in-frame rearrangements with V and J assigned. These tables miss some clones; where compared with another copy, unresolved V genes account for less than half of the shortfall, and the remainder is unexplained. Clonal size and the V and J genes are those of that table, whereas D and trimming came from the DNA. In this sample the table shows about 140,000 clones, over 85% of which occur a single time. Less than 0.95% of the sample comes from the top ten.

The time point label, as the study defines it: baseline before first vaccination. Read against the paper, the sample's treatment or condition label means: meningococcal conjugate vaccine given as trial control. Vaccinee samples came from UK trials COV001 and COV002, including a single-blind randomized controlled phase 2/3 trial of AZD1222 (ChAdOx1 nCoV-19) in healthy adults. For TCRbeta chain sequencing, PBMC samples from trial participants were taken at day 0 and at day 28 after the second dose. The origin of this receptor is an adult in good health. Source: peripheral blood, taken on day 0 of MenACWY control vaccination. In this chain, TRBV7-9 is recombined with TRBJ1-5, with the identity of the D gene unclear. The CDR3 reads as follows: CASSQPGAFEPQHF. The nucleotide sequence is given as TGTGCCAGCAGCCAACCGGGAGCTTTTGAGCCCCAGCATTTT.